These 29 T cell receptor beta chains originate from one sample sequenced in a study of shared clonotypes between healthy human individuals. Clones were sequenced by immunoSEQ multiplex PCR, and TCRdb holds only the in-frame ones, with some missing. The sample has a few million clones, more than 80% seen once. Material: naive CD4+ T cells sorted from blood. Subset of the sample: CD45RA+ positively selected. Every receptor here comes from a man aged 18 to 30 in good health.

The chain combines TRBV5-1 with TRBJ1-6, with D uncertain. V lost 4 bases, J lost 7 bases, and 12 bases lay in between. The CDR3 extends over 14 amino acids. Germline V gene sequence: CDR1 SGHRS, CDR2 YFSETQ. CDR3 sequence: CASSEPGANSPLHF. CDR3 DNA: TGCGCCAGCAGCGAGCCCGGTGCCAATTCACCCCTCCACTTT. Variable domain in full (rest from reference TRBV5-1 and TRBJ1-6): KAGVTQTPRYLIKTRGQQVTLSCSPISGHRSVSWYQQTPGQGLQFLFEYFSETQRNKGNFPGRFSGRQFSNSRSEMNVSTLELGDSALYLCASSEPGANSPLHFGNGTRLTVT.

This clone appeared once. DNA of the CDR3: TGTGCCAGCTCACCGCGGACTAGCGGGGGGCCTACCTACGAGCAGTACTTC. This sequence encodes CASSPRTSGGPTYEQYF. The chain is built from TRBV18 and TRBJ2-7; 14 bases map to TRBD2. Per germline, CDR1 KGHSH and CDR2 LQKENI. The V gene end was trimmed by 3 bases and the J gene end by 2 bases; junction bases not matched to a gene: 6. The length of the CDR3 is 17 residues.

This sequence joins TRBV5-5 and TRBJ2-1; TRBD2 matches at 12 bases. V was clipped by 2 bases and J by 9 bases; unmatched bases: 6. The CDR3 runs 15 residues. Germline V lookup: CDR1 SGHKS, CDR2 YYEKEE (reference sequence). DNA for the CDR3: TGTGCCAGCAGCTTCCGACTAGCGGGAGAGGGTGAGCAGTTCTTC. Translation gives CASSFRLAGEGEQFF.

The chain is built from TRBV2 and TRBJ1-2; D is undetermined. CDR1 is SNHLY, CDR2 FYNNEI, per germline. This CDR3 has 13 amino acids. Trimming took off 2 bases at V and 1 base at J, with 5 bases between the two ends. CDR3 coding DNA: TGTGCCAGCAGTGAACGGAATAACTATGGCTACACCTTC. It encodes CASSERNNYGYTF.

V gene TRBV5-1 combines with J gene TRBJ2-5; D not certain. CDR1 and CDR2 (germline): SGHRS, YFSETQ. The CDR3 has 14 residues. V was pared by 1 base and J by 1 base, with 8 bases between. The CDR3 protein is CASSLSQAQETQYF. For the CDR3, the DNA is TGCGCCAGCAGCTTGTCGCAGGCCCAAGAGACCCAGTACTTC.

In nucleotides, the CDR3 is TGTGCCAGCACCGATATCCCGAGTACAGCCTACAACGAGCAGTACTTC. Translating it yields CASTDIPSTAYNEQYF. The rearrangement joins TRBV7-9 to TRBJ2-7, with D uncertain. In germline, CDR1 is SEHNR, CDR2 FQNEAQ (reference sequence). The CDR3 covers 16 residues. The ends were cut back, 7 bases at V and 5 bases at J, with 24 bases in the middle.

The rearrangement uses TRBV11-2 and TRBJ2-3; tentative D call: TRBD2 (5 bases). The CDR3 contains 13 residues. Trimming cost V 9 bases and J 6 bases, with 16 bases left between them. CDR1 is SGHAT and CDR2 is FQNNGV in the germline V gene. The DNA of the CDR3 is TGTGCCAGTAGAGGGCCGGCGAGGGATACGCAGTATTTT. Protein: CASRGPARDTQYF.

As DNA, the CDR3 is TGTGCCAGCAGTACCGGACAGGGTAGAGTCGTAAACACCATATATTTT. Amino acids: CASSTGQGRVVNTIYF. The chain carries TRBV28 and TRBJ1-3; 8 bases match TRBD1. V was pared by 5 bases and J by 6 bases, with 12 bases of the junction left unmatched. Looked up from germline, CDR1 is MDHEN and CDR2 is SYDVKM. The CDR3 contains 16 residues.

This chain uses TRBV19 with TRBJ2-1; 12 bases align to TRBD2. V lost 3 bases to trimming and J lost 2 bases; unmatched junction nucleotides: 14. The CDR3 consists of 20 residues. Per the germline V gene, CDR1 is LNHDA and CDR2 is SQIVND (reference sequence). As DNA, the CDR3 is TGTGCCAGTAGTATCTTCATCCAGACTAGCGGGAGTTACCCCTACAATGAGCAGTTCTTC. Amino acids: CASSIFIQTSGSYPYNEQFF.

V usage is TRBV6-6 and J usage is TRBJ2-3; D is possibly TRBD1 (5 bases). Germline CDR1 and CDR2: MNHNY and SVGAGI (reference sequence). With 9 bases removed from V and 4 bases from J, the gap between germline ends came to 14 bases. CDR3 length equals 13 residues. CDR3: CASAGIRADTQYF. Here the CDR3 DNA reads TGTGCCAGTGCAGGGATCCGGGCAGATACGCAGTATTTT.

The V call is TRBV25-1, the J call TRBJ1-4, with TRBD1 matching over 7 bases. This CDR3 has 13 residues. Germline CDR1 MGHDK, CDR2 SYGVNS. Trimming at V came to 4 bases and at J to 4 bases, leaving 0 bases not matched to a gene. The CDR3 nucleotides are TGTGCCAGCAGTGGACAGGGTAATGAAAAACTGTTTTTT. Translation: CASSGQGNEKLFF. The variable domain in full, completed from reference TRBV25-1 and TRBJ1-4, reads EADIYQTPRYLVIGTGKKITLECSQTMGHDKMYWYQQDPGMELHLIHYSYGVNSTEKGDLSSESTVSRIRTEHFPLTLESARPSHTSQYLCASSGQGNEKLFFGSGTQLSVL.

This clone was observed a single time. This chain joins TRBV10-1 and TRBJ1-1; D might be TRBD1 (6 bases). Germline V gene sequence: CDR1 WNHNN, CDR2 SYGVQD (reference sequence). V lost 2 bases and J 1 base, leaving 11 bases between the germline ends. The CDR3 totals 15 residues. The CDR3 loop reads CASSEMAGANTEAFF. The DNA of the CDR3 is TGCGCCAGCAGTGAGATGGCAGGGGCGAACACTGAAGCTTTCTTT.

V is TRBV28 and J is TRBJ2-7, with 10 nucleotides matching TRBD1. With 5 bases clipped from V and 0 bases from J, the junction kept 7 bases outside the gene matches. The CDR3 totals 16 residues. CDR1 is MDHEN and CDR2 is SYDVKM in the germline V gene. CDR3 sequence: CASSTPGQGSSYEQYF. CDR3 DNA sequence: TGTGCCAGCAGTACTCCGGGACAGGGGAGCTCCTACGAGCAGTACTTC.

The V and J genes are TRBV11-2 and TRBJ2-7, with 8 bases fitting TRBD1. Germline CDR1 is SGHAT and CDR2 is FQNNGV. V shed 3 bases and J 7 bases; nucleotides not matched to a gene: 11. This CDR3 spans 15 amino acids. CDR3 nucleotides: TGTGCCAGCAGCTTTTCAGGGGGCGACGGCGCGGAGCAGTACTTC. Protein product: CASSFSGGDGAEQYF.

The chain's CDR3 is CASSPGPGQGALTSGRDLNNEQFF. CDR3 coding DNA: TGTGCCAGCAGCCCCGGACCGGGACAGGGGGCTCTGACTAGCGGGAGGGACTTGAACAATGAGCAGTTCTTC. This chain uses TRBV6-8 with TRBJ2-1, with 14 bases matching TRBD2. Germline V gene data show CDR1 as MNHGY and CDR2 as SAAAGT. The V gene end was trimmed by 6 bases and the J gene end by 5 bases; junction bases not matched to a gene: 30. The length of the CDR3 is 24 residues.

The chain is built from TRBV2 and TRBJ1-1; D gene unclear. The V gene's germline CDR1 is SNHLY and CDR2 FYNNEI. V dropped 0 bases and J dropped 0 bases, with 11 bases sitting between them. The CDR3 spans 16 residues. Here the CDR3 DNA reads TGTGCCAGCAGTGAAGCGGGCTGGAGGATGAACACTGAAGCTTTCTTT. Its protein is CASSEAGWRMNTEAFF.

The chain joins TRBV7-9 to TRBJ2-1, with 7 bases aligning to TRBD1. Germline V lookup: CDR1 SEHNR, CDR2 FQNEAQ (reference sequence). With V trimmed by 3 bases and J by 15 bases, 11 bases remained unmatched. This CDR3 is 13 amino acids long. In nucleotides, the CDR3 is TGTGCCAGCAGCTTGAGGGAACAGGGGAGTAGGTTCTTC. Translation: CASSLREQGSRFF. Combining the CDR3 with reference TRBV7-9 and TRBJ2-1 gives the whole variable domain DTGVSQNPRHKITKRGQNVTFRCDPISEHNRLYWYRQTLGQGPEFLTYFQNEAQLEKSRLLSDRFSAERPKGSFSTLEIQRTEQGDSAMYLCASSLREQGSRFFGPGTRLTVL.

The chain uses TRBV27 and TRBJ1-2, with D unresolved. Looked up from germline, CDR1 is MNHEY and CDR2 is SMNVEV (reference sequence). The CDR3 sequence is 13 residues long. Trimming cost V 3 bases and J 8 bases, with 13 bases left between them. In nucleotides, the CDR3 is TGTGCCAGCAGTTTCGGAGGGATAGGGGGCTACACCTTC. It codes for CASSFGGIGGYTF.

This rearrangement joins TRBV7-2 to TRBJ2-2; TRBD1 matches 8 bases. CDR3 length equals 15 residues. Germline CDR1 is SGHTA and CDR2 is FQGNSA. The junction had 3 bases not matched to a gene; V was cut back by 5 bases and J by 1 base. The CDR3 here is CASSADRGNTGELFF. DNA for the CDR3: TGTGCCAGCAGCGCCGACAGGGGGAACACCGGGGAGCTGTTTTTT.

The chain uses TRBV5-4 and TRBJ1-2, with unresolved D. The ends were cut back, 4 bases at V and 4 bases at J, with 11 bases in the middle. This CDR3 region has 13 residues. Germline loops: CDR1 SGHNT, CDR2 YYREEE (reference sequence). In DNA, the CDR3 is TGTGCCAGCAGCGAAAGGGCCTTCTATGGCTACACCTTC. This gives the protein CASSERAFYGYTF.

CDR3 protein: CASSKNDEQYF. CDR3 nucleotide sequence: TGTGCCAGCAGCAAAAACGACGAGCAGTACTTC. V and J are TRBV5-4 and TRBJ2-7; D gene ambiguous. Trimming shortened V by 4 bases and J by 5 bases, and 7 bases separated the two germline ends. The CDR3 spans 11 residues. Looked up from germline, CDR1 is SGHNT and CDR2 is YYREEE (reference sequence).

A word on this clone: Other DNA variants within this sample encode the same CDR3. V gene TRBV11-2 combines with J gene TRBJ2-3, with D unresolved. The germline V gene encodes CDR1 SGHAT and CDR2 FQNNGV. The CDR3 is 13 amino acids. Trimming left V 3 bases short and J 1 base short, with 5 bases between. In nucleotides, the CDR3 is TGTGCCAGCAGCTTGGATGGCACAGATACGCAGTATTTT. Protein product: CASSLDGTDTQYF.

The chain is built from TRBV7-2 and TRBJ2-2; 10 bases match TRBD2. The CDR3 covers 15 residues. Germline V gene sequence: CDR1 SGHTA, CDR2 FQGNSA. With V trimmed by 2 bases and J by 6 bases, 3 bases remained unmatched. DNA for the CDR3: TGTGCCAGCAGCTTAATGCTAGCGGGAGCCGGGGAGCTGTTTTTT. Its translation is CASSLMLAGAGELFF.

This clone was seen once. The chain couples TRBV11-3 to TRBJ2-1; the match to TRBD2 covers 7 bases. Trimming removed 0 bases from V and 5 bases from J; junction bases left unmatched: 7. The germline gives CDR1 SGHNT, CDR2 YENEEA. The CDR3 length is 16 residues. In DNA form, the CDR3 reads TGTGCCAGCAGCTTAGAAGGGAGGGGATCGGACAATGAGCAGTTCTTC. Its translation: CASSLEGRGSDNEQFF. Variable domain in full (rest from reference TRBV11-3 and TRBJ2-1): EAGVVQSPRYKIIEKKQPVAFWCNPISGHNTLYWYLQNLGQGPELLIRYENEEAVDDSQLPKDRFSAERLKGVDSTLKIQPAELGDSAVYLCASSLEGRGSDNEQFFGPGTRLTVL.

CDR3 loop: CASSSDRGFSGELFF. CDR3 sequence (DNA): TGTGCCAGCAGCTCGGACAGGGGGTTCTCCGGGGAGCTGTTTTTT. The V call is TRBV7-2, the J call TRBJ2-2; TRBD1 matches at 10 bases. The V gene end was trimmed by 4 bases and the J gene end by 6 bases; junction bases not matched to a gene: 5. CDR1 is SGHTA and CDR2 is FQGNSA in the germline V gene. The CDR3 extends over 15 amino acids.

The J gene is TRBJ2-3, the V gene TRBV2, with TRBD2 identical over 7 bases. V gave up 7 bases and J gave up 2 bases; unmatched junction bases: 15. The CDR3 has 17 amino acids. Germline values: CDR1 SNHLY, CDR2 FYNNEI. CDR3 bases: TGTGCCAGCACCCGCCGAGGGCTAGCGGTAAACACAGATACGCAGTATTTT. It codes for CASTRRGLAVNTDTQYF. Drawing the rest from reference TRBV2 and TRBJ2-3, the complete variable domain is EPEVTQTPSHQVTQMGQEVILRCVPISNHLYFYWYRQILGQKVEFLVSFYNNEISEKSEIFDDQFSVERPDGSNFTLKIRSTKLEDSAMYFCASTRRGLAVNTDTQYFGPGTRLTVL.

The gene calls are TRBV6-1 and TRBJ1-2; the match to TRBD1 covers 8 bases. Per germline, CDR1 MNHNS and CDR2 SASEGT. Losses at the gene ends were 3 bases for V and 8 bases for J; bases not matched to a gene: 17. The length of the CDR3 is 17 residues. CDR3 protein: CASSDLSARGRSEGYTF. CDR3 nucleotides: TGTGCCAGCAGTGATCTAAGCGCCAGGGGGCGTTCGGAGGGCTACACCTTC.

The chain employs TRBV6-5 and TRBJ2-5; no firm D call. The CDR3 spans 15 residues. CDR1 is MNHEY, CDR2 SVGAGI, per germline. V shed 5 bases and J shed 2 bases, with 15 bases lying between them. Here the CDR3 reads CASSQSPWTQETQYF. For the CDR3, the DNA is TGTGCCAGCAGTCAATCCCCCTGGACGCAAGAGACCCAGTACTTC.

The chain is built from TRBV2 and TRBJ1-4; D is uncertain. Germline CDR1 reads SNHLY; CDR2 reads FYNNEI. The V end lost 6 bases, the J end lost 8 bases, and 13 bases lay between the germline ends. The CDR3 has 13 amino acids. CDR3 in amino acids: CASSQRRGEKLFF. CDR3 DNA: TGTGCCAGCAGCCAACGGCGAGGCGAAAAACTGTTTTTT.